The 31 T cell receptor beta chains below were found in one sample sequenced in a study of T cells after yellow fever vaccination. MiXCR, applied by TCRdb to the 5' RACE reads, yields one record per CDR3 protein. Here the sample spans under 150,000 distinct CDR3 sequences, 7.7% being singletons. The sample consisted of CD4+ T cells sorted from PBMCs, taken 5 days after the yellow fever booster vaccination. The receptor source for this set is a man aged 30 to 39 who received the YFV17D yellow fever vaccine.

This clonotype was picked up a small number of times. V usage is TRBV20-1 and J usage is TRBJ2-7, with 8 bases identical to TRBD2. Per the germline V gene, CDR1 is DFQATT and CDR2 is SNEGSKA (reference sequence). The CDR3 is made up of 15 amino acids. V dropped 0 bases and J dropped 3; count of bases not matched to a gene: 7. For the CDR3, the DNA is TGCAGTGCTAGAGATGTTCGGGAGGGGCGCTACGAGCAGTACTTC. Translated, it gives CSARDVREGRYEQYF.

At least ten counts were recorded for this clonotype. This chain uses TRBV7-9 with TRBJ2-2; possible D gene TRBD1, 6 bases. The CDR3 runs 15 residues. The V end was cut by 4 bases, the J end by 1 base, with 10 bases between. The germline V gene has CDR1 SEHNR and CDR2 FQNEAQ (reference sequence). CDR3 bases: TGTGCCAGCAGCTACCCGGGACAGAACACCGGGGAGCTGTTTTTT. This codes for CASSYPGQNTGELFF. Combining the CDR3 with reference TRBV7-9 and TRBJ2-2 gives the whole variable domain DTGVSQNPRHKITKRGQNVTFRCDPISEHNRLYWYRQTLGQGPEFLTYFQNEAQLEKSRLLSDRFSAERPKGSFSTLEIQRTEQGDSAMYLCASSYPGQNTGELFFGEGSRLTVL.

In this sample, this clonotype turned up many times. CDR3 sequence reads: CASRPGTIVTQYF. CDR3 bases: TGTGCCAGCAGGCCCGGGACTATTGTTACGCAGTATTTT. The chain recombines TRBV2 with TRBJ2-3; 7 bases agree with TRBD2. CDR3 size: 13 residues. V lost 6 bases to trimming and J lost 8 bases; unmatched junction nucleotides: 8. Germline values: CDR1 SNHLY, CDR2 FYNNEI.

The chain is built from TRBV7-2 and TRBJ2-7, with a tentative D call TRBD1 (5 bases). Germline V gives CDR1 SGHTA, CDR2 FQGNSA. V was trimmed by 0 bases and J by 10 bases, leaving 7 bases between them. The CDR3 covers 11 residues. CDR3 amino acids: CASSLATVQYF. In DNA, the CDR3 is TGTGCCAGCAGCTTAGCGACAGTACAGTACTTC.

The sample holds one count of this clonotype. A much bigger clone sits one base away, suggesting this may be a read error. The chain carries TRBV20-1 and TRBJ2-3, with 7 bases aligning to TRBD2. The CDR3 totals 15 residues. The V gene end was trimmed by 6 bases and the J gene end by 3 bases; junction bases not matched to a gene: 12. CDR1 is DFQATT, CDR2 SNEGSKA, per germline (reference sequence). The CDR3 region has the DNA TGCAGTGCCATAACCTGGGGAGGGCGAACAGATACGCAGTATTTT. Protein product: CSAITWGGRTDTQYF.

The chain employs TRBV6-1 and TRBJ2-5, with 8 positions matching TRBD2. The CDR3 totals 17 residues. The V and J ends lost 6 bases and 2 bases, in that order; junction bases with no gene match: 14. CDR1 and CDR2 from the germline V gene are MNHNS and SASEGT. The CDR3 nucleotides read TGTGCCAGCAGCCTGGGCCTGCCCACTAGCGGTCAAGAGACCCAGTACTTC. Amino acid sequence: CASSLGLPTSGQETQYF.

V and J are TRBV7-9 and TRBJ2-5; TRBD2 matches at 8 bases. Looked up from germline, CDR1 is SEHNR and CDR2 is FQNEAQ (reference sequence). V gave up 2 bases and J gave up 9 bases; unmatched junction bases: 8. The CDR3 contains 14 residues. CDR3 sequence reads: CASSLHPRTSPQYF. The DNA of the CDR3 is TGTGCCAGCAGCTTACACCCGCGGACTAGCCCCCAGTACTTC.

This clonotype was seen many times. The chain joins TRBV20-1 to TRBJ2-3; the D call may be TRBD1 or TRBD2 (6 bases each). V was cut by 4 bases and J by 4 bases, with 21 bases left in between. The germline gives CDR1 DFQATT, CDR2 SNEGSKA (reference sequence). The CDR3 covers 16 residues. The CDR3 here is CSATERGASMADTQYF. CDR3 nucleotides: TGCAGTGCTACCGAAAGGGGGGCTAGTATGGCAGATACGCAGTATTTT.

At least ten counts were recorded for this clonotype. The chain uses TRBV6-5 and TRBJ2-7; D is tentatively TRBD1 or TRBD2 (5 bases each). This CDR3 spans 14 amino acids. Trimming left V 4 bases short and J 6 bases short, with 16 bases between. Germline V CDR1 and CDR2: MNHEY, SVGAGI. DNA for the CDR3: TGTGCCAGCAGTTCTGGGACCCTCGGCAGCGAGCAGTACTTC. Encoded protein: CASSSGTLGSEQYF.

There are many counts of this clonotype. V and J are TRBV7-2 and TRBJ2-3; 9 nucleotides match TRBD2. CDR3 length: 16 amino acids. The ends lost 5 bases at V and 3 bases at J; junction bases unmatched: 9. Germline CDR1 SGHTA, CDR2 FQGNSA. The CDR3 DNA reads TGTGCCAGCAGCCACGGACTAGCGAACCCAACAGATACGCAGTATTTT. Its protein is CASSHGLANPTDTQYF.

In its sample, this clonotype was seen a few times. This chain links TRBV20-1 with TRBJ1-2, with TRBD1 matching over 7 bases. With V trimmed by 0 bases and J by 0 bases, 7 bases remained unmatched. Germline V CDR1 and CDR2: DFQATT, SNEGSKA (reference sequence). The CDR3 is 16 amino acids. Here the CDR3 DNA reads TGCAGTGCTAGAGACCCTAGGCAGGGGGCTAACTATGGCTACACCTTC. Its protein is CSARDPRQGANYGYTF.

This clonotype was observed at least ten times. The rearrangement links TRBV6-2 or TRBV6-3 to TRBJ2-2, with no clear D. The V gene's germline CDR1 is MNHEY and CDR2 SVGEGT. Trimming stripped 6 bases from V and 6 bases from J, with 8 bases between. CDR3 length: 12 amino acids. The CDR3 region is CASSPRPGELFF. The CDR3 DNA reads TGTGCCAGCAGCCCTAGGCCCGGGGAGCTGTTTTTT.

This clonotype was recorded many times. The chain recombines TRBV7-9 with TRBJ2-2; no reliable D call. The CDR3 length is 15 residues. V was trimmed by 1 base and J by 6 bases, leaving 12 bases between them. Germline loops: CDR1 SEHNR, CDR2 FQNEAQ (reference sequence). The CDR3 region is CASSLGALDSGELFF. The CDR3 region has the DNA TGTGCCAGCAGCTTAGGGGCCCTGGATTCCGGGGAGCTGTTTTTT.

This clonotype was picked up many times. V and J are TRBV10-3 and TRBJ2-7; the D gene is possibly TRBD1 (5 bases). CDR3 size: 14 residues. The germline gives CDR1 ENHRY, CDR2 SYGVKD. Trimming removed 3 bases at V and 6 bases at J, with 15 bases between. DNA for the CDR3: TGTGCCATCAGTGAAAGACAGCCGACGATCGAGCAGTACTTC. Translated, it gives CAISERQPTIEQYF.

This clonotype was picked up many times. The CDR3 reads CATSEAGTSGSRYEQFF. In DNA form, the CDR3 reads TGTGCCACCAGTGAAGCCGGGACTAGCGGGAGTAGGTATGAGCAGTTCTTC. The chain carries TRBV24-1 and TRBJ2-1; TRBD2 agrees at 14 bases. V shed 4 bases, J shed 8 bases, and the junction held 9 bases outside the gene matches. The CDR3 is 17 residues long. CDR1 and CDR2 from the germline V gene are KGHDR and SFDVKD.

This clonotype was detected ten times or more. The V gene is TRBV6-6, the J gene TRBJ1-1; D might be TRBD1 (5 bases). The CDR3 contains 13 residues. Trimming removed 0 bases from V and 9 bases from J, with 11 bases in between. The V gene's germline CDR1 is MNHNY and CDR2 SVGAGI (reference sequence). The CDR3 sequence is CASSYSDSVQAFF. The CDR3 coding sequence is TGTGCCAGCAGTTACTCAGACAGTGTGCAAGCTTTCTTT.

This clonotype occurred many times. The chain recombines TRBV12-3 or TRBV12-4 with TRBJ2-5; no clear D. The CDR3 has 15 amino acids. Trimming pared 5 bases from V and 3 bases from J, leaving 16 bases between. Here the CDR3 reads CASSIHLTGKETQYF. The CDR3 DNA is TGTGCCAGCAGTATCCACCTGACGGGTAAAGAGACCCAGTACTTC.

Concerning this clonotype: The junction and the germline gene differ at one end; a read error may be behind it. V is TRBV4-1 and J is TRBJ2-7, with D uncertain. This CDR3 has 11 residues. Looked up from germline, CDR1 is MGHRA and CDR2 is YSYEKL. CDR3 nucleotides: TGCGGCAGCAGCCAAGGCTACGAGCAGTACTTC. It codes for CGSSQGYEQYF.

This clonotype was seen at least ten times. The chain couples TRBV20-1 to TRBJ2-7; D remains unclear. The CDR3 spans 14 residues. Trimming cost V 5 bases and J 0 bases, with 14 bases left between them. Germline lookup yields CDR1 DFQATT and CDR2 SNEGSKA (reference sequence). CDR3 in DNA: TGCAGTGCTGGGAAGGACGGGCCCTCCTACGAGCAGTACTTC. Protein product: CSAGKDGPSYEQYF.

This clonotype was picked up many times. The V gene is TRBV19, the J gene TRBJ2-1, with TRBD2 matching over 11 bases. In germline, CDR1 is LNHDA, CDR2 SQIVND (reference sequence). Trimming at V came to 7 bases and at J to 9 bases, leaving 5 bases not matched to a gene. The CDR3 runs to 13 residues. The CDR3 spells CASNGLAGSEQFF. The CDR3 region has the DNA TGTGCCAGTAACGGACTAGCGGGTAGTGAGCAGTTCTTC. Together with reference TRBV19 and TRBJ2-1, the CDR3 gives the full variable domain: DGGITQSPKYLFRKEGQNVTLSCEQNLNHDAMYWYRQDPGQGLRLIYYSQIVNDFQKGDIAEGYSVSREKKESFPLTVTSAQKNPTAFYLCASNGLAGSEQFFGPGTRLTVL.

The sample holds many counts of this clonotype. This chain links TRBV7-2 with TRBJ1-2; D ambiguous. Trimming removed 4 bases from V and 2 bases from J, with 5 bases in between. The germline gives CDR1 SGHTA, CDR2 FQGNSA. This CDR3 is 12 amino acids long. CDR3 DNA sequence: TGTGCCAGCAGCTCAGGAAACTATGGCTACACCTTC. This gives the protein CASSSGNYGYTF.

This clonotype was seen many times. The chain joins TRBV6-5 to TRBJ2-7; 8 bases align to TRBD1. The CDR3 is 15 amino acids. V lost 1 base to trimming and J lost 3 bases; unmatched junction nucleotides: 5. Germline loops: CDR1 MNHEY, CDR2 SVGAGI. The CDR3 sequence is CASSYWTGSRYEQYF. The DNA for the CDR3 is TGTGCCAGCAGTTACTGGACAGGGAGCCGCTACGAGCAGTACTTC.

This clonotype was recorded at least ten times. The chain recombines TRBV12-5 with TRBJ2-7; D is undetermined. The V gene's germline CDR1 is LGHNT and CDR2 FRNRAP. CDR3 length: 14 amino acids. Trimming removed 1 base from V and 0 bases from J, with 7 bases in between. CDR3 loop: CASGLGSSSYEQYF. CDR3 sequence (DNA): TGTGCTAGTGGTTTGGGGTCCTCCTCCTACGAGCAGTACTTC.

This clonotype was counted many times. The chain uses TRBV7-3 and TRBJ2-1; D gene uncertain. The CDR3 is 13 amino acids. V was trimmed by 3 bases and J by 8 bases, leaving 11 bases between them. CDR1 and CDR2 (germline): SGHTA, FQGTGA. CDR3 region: CASSFGLGDEQFF. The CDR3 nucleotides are TGTGCCAGCAGCTTCGGTTTGGGCGATGAGCAGTTCTTC. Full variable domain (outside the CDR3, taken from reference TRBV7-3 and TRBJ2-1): GAGVSQTPSNKVTEKGKYVELRCDPISGHTALYWYRQSLGQGPEFLIYFQGTGAADDSGLPNDRFFAVRPEGSVSTLKIQRTERGDSAVYLCASSFGLGDEQFFGPGTRLTVL.

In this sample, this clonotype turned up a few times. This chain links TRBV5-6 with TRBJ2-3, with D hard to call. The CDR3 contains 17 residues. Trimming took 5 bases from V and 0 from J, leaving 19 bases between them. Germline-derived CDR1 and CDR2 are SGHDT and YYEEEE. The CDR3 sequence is CASSFLSGVSSTDTQYF. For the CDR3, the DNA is TGTGCCAGCAGTTTCCTCTCGGGCGTATCTAGCACAGATACGCAGTATTTT.

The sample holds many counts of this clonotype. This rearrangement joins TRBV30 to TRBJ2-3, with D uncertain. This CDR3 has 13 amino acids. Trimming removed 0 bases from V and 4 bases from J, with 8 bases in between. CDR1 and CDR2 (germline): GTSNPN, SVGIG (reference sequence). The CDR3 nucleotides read TGTGCCTGGAGTGTACCAGGCGCAGATACGCAGTATTTT. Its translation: CAWSVPGADTQYF.

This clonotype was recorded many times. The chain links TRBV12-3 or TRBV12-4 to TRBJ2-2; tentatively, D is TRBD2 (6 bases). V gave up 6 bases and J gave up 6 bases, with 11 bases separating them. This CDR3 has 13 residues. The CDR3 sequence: CASRPTSPGELFF. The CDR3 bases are TGTGCCAGCAGGCCAACTAGCCCCGGGGAGCTGTTTTTT.

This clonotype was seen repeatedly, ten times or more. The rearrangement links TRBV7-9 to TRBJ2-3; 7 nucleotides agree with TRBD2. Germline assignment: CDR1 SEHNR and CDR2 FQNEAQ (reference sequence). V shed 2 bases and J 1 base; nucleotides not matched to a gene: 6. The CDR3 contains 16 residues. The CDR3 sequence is CASSLFRLAGTDTQYF. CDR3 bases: TGTGCCAGCAGCTTATTCAGGCTAGCGGGCACAGATACGCAGTATTTT.

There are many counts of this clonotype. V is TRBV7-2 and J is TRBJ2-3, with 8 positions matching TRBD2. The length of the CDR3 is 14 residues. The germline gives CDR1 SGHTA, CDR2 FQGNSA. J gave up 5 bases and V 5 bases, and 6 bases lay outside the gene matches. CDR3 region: CASSRTSPEDTQYF. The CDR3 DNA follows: TGTGCCAGCAGCAGGACTAGCCCGGAAGATACGCAGTATTTT.

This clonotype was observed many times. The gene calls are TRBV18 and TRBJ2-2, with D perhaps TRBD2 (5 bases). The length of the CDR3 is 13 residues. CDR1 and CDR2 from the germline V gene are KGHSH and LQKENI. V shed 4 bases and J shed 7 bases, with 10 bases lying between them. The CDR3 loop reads CASSLSEDGELFF. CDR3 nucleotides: TGTGCCAGCTCACTCTCGGAGGACGGGGAGCTGTTTTTT.

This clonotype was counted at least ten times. The CDR3 DNA follows: TGTGCCAGCAGTCACAGGGGCGGGCACCTCGAGCAGTACTTC. It translates to CASSHRGGHLEQYF. V usage is TRBV12-3 or TRBV12-4 and J usage is TRBJ2-7, with TRBD1 matching over 7 bases. The length of the CDR3 is 14 residues. V was clipped by 5 bases and J by 6 bases; unmatched bases: 10.